One sample yielded the 13 T cell receptor beta chains listed below, sequenced in a study of T cell responses to AZD1222 COVID-19 vaccine (dated by TCRdb to 2020 to 2023). Library preparation was by the immunoSEQ multiplex PCR assay. Not all clones reach the TCRdb copy of this immuneACCESS table, which keeps in-frame sequences only. Checked studies attribute under half of the gap to unresolved V genes and leave the rest unexplained. The sample records approximately 150,000 clones, 70% to 90% of which are singletons. 2% to 2.5% of the sample belongs to the ten largest clones. The sample's time point, from its label and the paper: baseline before first vaccination. Specimen: peripheral blood, collected on day 0 of AZD1222 vaccination. The receptors were gathered from an adult in good health.

This chain uses TRBV27 with TRBJ1-5; D ambiguous. CDR3 length: 14 amino acids. V was cut by 2 bases and J by 4 bases, with 9 bases left in between. Germline CDR1 MNHEY, CDR2 SMNVEV (reference sequence). The CDR3 loop is CASSLVRGNQPQHF. The DNA for the CDR3 is TGTGCCAGCAGTTTAGTCCGGGGTAATCAGCCCCAGCATTTT.

V gene TRBV9 combines with J gene TRBJ1-1; D is unclear. This CDR3 is built from 14 residues. Germline CDR1 is SGDLS and CDR2 is YYNGEE. Trimming left V 5 bases short and J 5 bases short, with 16 bases between. CDR3 coding DNA: TGTGCCAGCAGTGACCTCACAAGAGGGACTGAAGCTTTCTTT. Its translation is CASSDLTRGTEAFF.

This chain joins TRBV30 and TRBJ1-4; no definite D call. The germline gives CDR1 GTSNPN, CDR2 SVGIG (reference sequence). CDR3 length: 13 residues. The germline V and J ends were trimmed by 3 bases and 8 bases, with 13 bases remaining between them. The CDR3: CAWRVDEREKLFF. The CDR3 DNA sequence: TGTGCCTGGAGGGTCGATGAGAGGGAAAAACTGTTTTTT.

As to this clone: Other DNA sequences in this sample translate to the same CDR3. CDR3 residues: CASSSQQETQYF. The CDR3, as DNA: TGTGCCAGCAGCTCTCAGCAAGAGACCCAGTACTTC. The chain couples TRBV5-4 to TRBJ2-5; D ambiguous. The germline CDR1 and CDR2 sequences are SGHNT and YYREEE (reference sequence). The CDR3 extends over 12 amino acids. Deletions cut 3 bases from V and 2 bases from J, with 5 bases between.

This chain joins TRBV5-1 and TRBJ2-2; 10 bases agree with TRBD1. This CDR3 is built from 16 residues. Unmatched junction bases numbered 8, after V lost 4 bases and J lost 5 bases. Germline V gene lookup returns CDR1 SGHRS and CDR2 YFSETQ. The CDR3 loop reads CASSRRDRGNTGELFF. The CDR3 nucleotides are TGCGCCAGCAGCCGCCGGGACAGGGGTAATACCGGGGAGCTGTTTTTT.

The V and J genes are TRBV13 and TRBJ1-1; tentatively, D is TRBD1 (6 bases). CDR3 length: 11 residues. Between the trimmed V and J ends, which lost 5 bases and 11 bases, there was a span of 12 bases. CDR1 and CDR2 (germline): PRHDT, FYEKMQ (reference sequence). The CDR3 loop is CASSRRGGAFF. The CDR3 region has the DNA TGTGCCAGCAGCCGAAGGGGGGGGGCTTTCTTT.

The V gene is TRBV6-5, the J gene TRBJ1-2; 8 bases align to TRBD1. This CDR3 has 14 amino acids. Germline trimming cut 6 bases from V and 4 bases from J; bases unmatched to any gene: 7. Germline values: CDR1 MNHEY, CDR2 SVGAGI. Here the CDR3 reads CASSPTGASYGYTF. In DNA, the CDR3 is TGTGCCAGCAGCCCGACAGGGGCCAGCTATGGCTACACCTTC.

CDR3 in DNA: TGTGCCAGCAACGTTCGGTCTCGGTCCGGGGAGCTGTTTTTT. This sequence encodes CASNVRSRSGELFF. The J gene is TRBJ2-2, the V gene TRBV6-5; the D is unclear. Germline loops: CDR1 MNHEY, CDR2 SVGAGI. Trimming removed 7 bases from V and 6 bases from J, with 15 bases in between. This CDR3 is built from 14 residues.

The CDR3 sequence is CASSLIDRPVYGYTF. Written as DNA, the CDR3 is TGTGCCAGCAGTCTTATCGACAGGCCCGTCTATGGCTACACCTTC. V usage is TRBV6-2 or TRBV6-3 and J usage is TRBJ1-2, with D maybe TRBD1 (6 bases). There are 15 residues in the CDR3. The V gene's germline CDR1 is MNHEY and CDR2 SVGEGT. V lost 5 bases and J 4 bases, leaving 17 bases between the germline ends.

This clone was seen only once. The sample carries other DNA sequences with the same CDR3. The CDR3 DNA reads TGTGCCAGCAGTCCGGTCGATCAGCCCCAGCATTTT. This sequence encodes CASSPVDQPQHF. The chain is built from TRBV12-3 or TRBV12-4 and TRBJ1-5; D gene unclear. The CDR3 contains 12 residues. V was cut by 5 bases and J by 5 bases, with 7 bases left in between.

The chain couples TRBV6-6 to TRBJ1-2, with a weak D call TRBD1 (6 bases). The germline V and J ends were trimmed by 5 bases and 6 bases, with 16 bases remaining between them. This CDR3 has 14 amino acids. Germline V gene sequence: CDR1 MNHNY, CDR2 SVGAGI (reference sequence). CDR3 sequence: CASSRQTGFDGYTF. DNA of the CDR3: TGTGCCAGCAGTCGTCAGACAGGCTTTGATGGCTACACCTTC.

V usage is TRBV11-2 and J usage is TRBJ1-1; D remains unclear. Germline CDR1 reads SGHAT; CDR2 reads FQNNGV. V was shortened by 1 base and J by 6 bases, with 12 bases between the two germline ends. There are 14 residues in the CDR3. The CDR3 bases are TGTGCCAGCAGCTTAGTGACGGGTATGGCTGAAGCTTTCTTT. This sequence encodes CASSLVTGMAEAFF.

The chain is built from TRBV14 and TRBJ2-7; no clear D. Trimming stripped 1 base from V and 5 bases from J, with 6 bases between. This CDR3 is 12 amino acids long. CDR1 is SGHDN, CDR2 FVKESK, per germline. The CDR3 loop reads CASSQVANEQYF. CDR3 coding DNA: TGTGCCAGCAGCCAAGTGGCCAACGAGCAGTACTTC.